Sequencing of this TCR beta chain was carried out in a study of tumor-infiltrating lymphocytes in primary liver carcinoma. About the study: T1-T3 N0M0 was the stage of the tumors, which were about 4.2 to 10 cm across.

At least ten counts were recorded for this clonotype. Antigen unknown. The CDR3 contains 15 residues. Trimming removed 7 bases from V and 0 bases from J, with 16 bases in between. Germline DNA was extracted too, while blood RNA derived from unsorted whole blood. An approximately 3.7-milliliter peripheral blood sample was collected before surgery. From about 0.45 ug total RNA, TCR beta cDNA was generated with a primer in the constant region. Generation of the TCR beta libraries relied on three nested multiplex PCR rounds using slightly modified ARM-PCR. Both of the initial two PCR rounds ran for roughly 10 cycles and employed TRBV1-TRBV30 forward primers alongside a C-beta reverse primer. TCRdb recomputed calls from the multiplex PCR reads with MiXCR, one row per CDR3 protein. The sample consists of about 200,000 distinct CDR3 sequences, approximately 65% of them appearing once. Findings of the study overall: Tumor-adjacent and tumor-blood pairs showed less overlap than tumor region pairs. Because of bulk unsorted sampling, CD4+ and CD8+ repertoires were not subjected to comparison.

The TCR was taken from a woman aged 55-75 years with primary liver carcinoma and hepatitis B virus infection. Sequencing used peripheral blood. The rearrangement links TRBV12-3 or TRBV12-4 to TRBJ2-7; D is unresolved. CDR3 region: CASTISLSSSYEQYF. CDR3 in DNA: TGTGCCAGCACCATCAGCCTATCCAGCTCCTACGAGCAGTACTTC.